This T cell receptor (beta chain) was found in a study of T cell changes during pregnancy in multiple sclerosis (dated by TCRdb to the late 2010s). Regarding the complete study: Changes in the T cell repertoire over the course of pregnancy were examined in this study in women with multiple sclerosis.

Worth noting for this clone: The antigen this receptor binds is unknown. Base qualities are missing; no much larger clone stands one base away.

To prepare the library, the immunoSEQ multiplex PCR assay was applied. Here the immuneACCESS table is served through TCRdb, limited to in-frame sequences with V and J called. Missing clones are a known gap in these copies; in checked studies unresolved V genes cover under half, and the rest lacks a known reason. Across this sample there are approximately 90,000 clones, with approximately 94% seen only once. The ten top clones hold roughly 0.81% of the sample. Measured from the cysteine to the phenylalanine, the CDR3 is 13 residues long. Kept here is only the CDR3 DNA, which spans 39 bases and is read in frame from base 1. V sheds 4 bases and J sheds 4 bases, leaving 10 bases between their ends. For CDR1 and CDR2, the germline V gene lists LGHNA and YSLEER.

This receptor was obtained from a female donor with multiple sclerosis, enrolled in a pregnancy study. The chain is encoded by TRBV4-3 joined to TRBJ1-2, and TRBD1 may be the D gene, going by 5 matching bases. The sequencing here drew on peripheral blood, taken in the third trimester of pregnancy. The DNA reads as follows: TGCGCCAGCAGCCCGTTGGGGGGCTATGGCTACACCTTC. Protein translation: CASSPLGGYGYTF.